Each of the 29 T cell receptor beta chains below was sequenced from the same sample in a study of blood T cell repertoires in COVID-19. This table comes from immunoSEQ multiplex PCR, and its TCRdb copy is limited to in-frame clones, with some not included. The repertoire holds about 79,000 clones, with around 88% as singletons. The sample consisted of peripheral blood. The receptors were gathered from a man aged 70 or older with active or convalescent COVID-19.

The count of this clone is one. The chain employs TRBV7-8 and TRBJ2-1, with a tentative D call TRBD2 (6 bases). Germline CDR1 reads SGHVS; CDR2 reads FQNEAQ. Trimming shortened V by 1 base and J by 3 bases, and 13 bases separated the two germline ends. The CDR3 totals 16 residues. The CDR3 spells CASSLGAGRYYNEQFF. In DNA, the CDR3 is TGTGCCAGCAGCTTAGGTGCGGGACGGTACTACAATGAGCAGTTCTTC.

This clone appeared once. The chain has TRBV19 and TRBJ2-1, with 11 bases fitting TRBD2. Losses at the gene ends were 7 bases for V and 3 bases for J; bases not matched to a gene: 17. Germline V gives CDR1 LNHDA, CDR2 SQIVND (reference sequence). CDR3 length equals 19 residues. In nucleotides, the CDR3 is TGTGCCAGTACCCTCATCCTAGCGGGAGGCTCCGAAGGCTACAATGAGCAGTTCTTC. It codes for CASTLILAGGSEGYNEQFF.

The rearrangement joins TRBV9 to TRBJ1-2; D gene ambiguous. CDR3 size: 14 residues. V shed 6 bases and J shed 4 bases, with 16 bases lying between them. Germline CDR1 reads SGDLS; CDR2 reads YYNGEE. This chain's CDR3 is CASTPNSSPYGYTF. As DNA, the CDR3 is TGTGCCAGCACCCCGAATAGCTCACCCTATGGCTACACCTTC.

This clone was detected only once. This rearrangement joins TRBV11-2 to TRBJ2-4, with TRBD2 identical over 11 bases. Trimming cost V 6 bases and J 6 bases; bases outside gene matches: 19. The CDR3 sequence is 19 residues long. Germline assignment: CDR1 SGHAT and CDR2 FQNNGV. In DNA, the CDR3 is TGTGCCAGCAGTTTTAGAGTATCACTAGCGGGAGAAAGTGGAAACATTCAGTACTTC. Translation: CASSFRVSLAGESGNIQYF. Drawing the rest from reference TRBV11-2 and TRBJ2-4, the complete variable domain is EAGVAQSPRYKIIEKRQSVAFWCNPISGHATLYWYQQILGQGPKLLIQFQNNGVVDDSQLPKDRFSAERLKGVDSTLKIQPAKLEDSAVYLCASSFRVSLAGESGNIQYFGAGTRLSVL.

The genes are TRBV28 and TRBJ2-2, with 12 bases that match TRBD1. Unmatched junction bases numbered 5, after V lost 7 bases and J lost 5 bases. Germline loops: CDR1 MDHEN, CDR2 SYDVKM. The CDR3 is made up of 15 amino acids. The CDR3 DNA reads TGTGCCAGCACTAAGGGACAGGGGGCAACCGGGGAGCTGTTTTTT. This sequence encodes CASTKGQGATGELFF.

This chain joins TRBV28 and TRBJ2-7, with 7 positions matching TRBD2. Per the germline V gene, CDR1 is MDHEN and CDR2 is SYDVKM. V lost 1 base to trimming and J lost 3 bases; unmatched junction nucleotides: 6. The CDR3 length is 15 residues. CDR3 nucleotides: TGTGCCAGCAGTTTATATATAGCGGGTAGCTACGAGCAGTACTTC. Translation gives CASSLYIAGSYEQYF.

Here the CDR3 reads CASQGSSYEQYF. The CDR3 nucleotides read TGTGCCAGCCAGGGATCGTCCTACGAGCAGTACTTC. This chain uses TRBV6-5 with TRBJ2-7, with D tentatively TRBD1 (5 bases). CDR1 and CDR2 from the germline V gene are MNHEY and SVGAGI. CDR3 length equals 12 residues. Trimming took off 8 bases at V and 1 base at J, with 9 bases between the two ends.

J is TRBJ1-2 and V is TRBV3-1 (or the pseudogene TRBV3-2); D perhaps matches TRBD1 (6 bases). The V gene's germline CDR1 is LGHDT and CDR2 YNNKEL (reference sequence). V lost 2 bases to trimming and J lost 8 bases, with 18 bases between them. The length of the CDR3 is 15 residues. The CDR3 loop reads CASSQLGAPDWGYTF. As DNA, the CDR3 is TGTGCCAGCAGCCAATTGGGGGCGCCCGATTGGGGCTACACCTTC.

In this sample, this clone turned up once. The chain carries TRBV29-1 and TRBJ2-5, with D possibly being TRBD1 (5 bases). The CDR3 extends over 14 amino acids. CDR1 SQVTM and CDR2 ANQGSEA come from the germline V gene. V lost 0 bases, J lost 7 bases, and 15 bases lay in between. The CDR3 DNA reads TGCAGCGTTGAAGAATTTACAGGTGACGGGACCCAGTACTTC. It yields the protein CSVEEFTGDGTQYF.

The chain has TRBV28 and TRBJ1-2; D remains unclear. Trimming removed 10 bases from V and 4 bases from J, with 16 bases in between. The germline V gene encodes CDR1 MDHEN and CDR2 SYDVKM. This CDR3 has 13 residues. In DNA form, the CDR3 reads TGTGCCACCAGAGAACGGGTTATCTATGGCTACACCTTC. It yields the protein CATRERVIYGYTF.

The genes are TRBV4-1 and TRBJ2-1; D uncertain. Trimming shortened V by 2 bases and J by 10 bases, and 12 bases separated the two germline ends. Germline V gene sequence: CDR1 MGHRA, CDR2 YSYEKL. The CDR3 sequence is 13 residues long. The DNA of the CDR3 is TGCGCCAGCAGCCAACCTCTAGTTCTGGAGCAGTTCTTC. Protein sequence: CASSQPLVLEQFF.

The chain is built from TRBV10-3 and TRBJ2-7; D may be TRBD1 (6 bases). The germline CDR1 and CDR2 sequences are ENHRY and SYGVKD. The CDR3 totals 13 residues. V lost 6 bases, J lost 5 bases, and 14 bases lay in between. CDR3 residues: CAISGQKNNEQYF. CDR3 in DNA: TGTGCCATCAGCGGACAGAAGAACAACGAGCAGTACTTC.

The rearrangement uses TRBV19 and TRBJ1-5, with D hard to call. The V end was cut by 7 bases, the J end by 4 bases, with 17 bases between. This CDR3 comprises 15 residues. Germline lookup yields CDR1 LNHDA and CDR2 SQIVND (reference sequence). CDR3 protein: CASTDGGRLNQPQHF. DNA of the CDR3: TGTGCCAGTACCGATGGCGGCAGACTTAATCAGCCCCAGCATTTT.

The chain links TRBV9 to TRBJ2-3; TRBD1 is a possible D gene (6 bases). The CDR3 is 16 residues long. V lost 3 bases to trimming and J lost 0 bases, with 14 bases between them. Germline V lookup: CDR1 SGDLS, CDR2 YYNGEE. The CDR3 loop reads CASSGPRGTSTDTQYF. The CDR3 DNA sequence: TGTGCCAGCAGCGGACCTAGGGGGACCAGCACAGATACGCAGTATTTT. Combining the CDR3 with reference TRBV9 and TRBJ2-3 gives the whole variable domain DSGVTQTPKHLITATGQRVTLRCSPRSGDLSVYWYQQSLDQGLQFLIQYYNGEERAKGNILERFSAQQFPDLHSELNLSSLELGDSALYFCASSGPRGTSTDTQYFGPGTRLTVL.

The chain couples TRBV18 to TRBJ1-1; D gene uncertain. CDR3 length equals 12 residues. Germline CDR1 KGHSH, CDR2 LQKENI. V was clipped by 7 bases and J by 4 bases, with 10 bases between them. CDR3 amino acids: CASWGDRTEAFF. In DNA form, the CDR3 reads TGTGCCAGCTGGGGAGATCGCACTGAAGCTTTCTTT.

The V and J genes are TRBV30 and TRBJ1-4, with D perhaps TRBD1 (6 bases). V lost 4 bases and J lost 7, with 13 bases in between. Germline CDR1 and CDR2: GTSNPN and SVGIG (reference sequence). CDR3 length: 13 residues. The CDR3 is CAWMQGRGEKLFF. The CDR3 DNA is TGTGCCTGGATGCAGGGGCGCGGTGAAAAACTGTTTTTT. Together with reference TRBV30 and TRBJ1-4, the CDR3 gives the full variable domain: SQTIHQWPATLVQPVGSPLSLECTVEGTSNPNLYWYRQAAGRGLQLLFYSVGIGQISSEVPQNLSASRPQDRQFILSSKKLLLSDSGFYLCAWMQGRGEKLFFGSGTQLSVL.

This clone was detected a few times. This chain connects TRBV9 to TRBJ2-7; possible D gene TRBD2, 5 bases. Germline assignment: CDR1 SGDLS and CDR2 YYNGEE. V dropped 0 bases and J dropped 6 bases, with 13 bases sitting between them. The CDR3 is 14 residues long. As DNA, the CDR3 is TGTGCCAGCAGCGTAGGGGGAGCCCCCCTCGAGCAGTACTTC. It encodes CASSVGGAPLEQYF.

The chain employs TRBV2 and TRBJ1-1, with D uncertain. This CDR3 is built from 11 residues. V dropped 11 bases and J dropped 2 bases, with 9 bases sitting between them. The V gene's germline CDR1 is SNHLY and CDR2 FYNNEI. The CDR3 nucleotides read TGTGCCGTCCGAGGAAACACTGAAGCTTTCTTT. Translation: CAVRGNTEAFF. Filled out from reference TRBV2 and TRBJ1-1, the complete variable domain reads EPEVTQTPSHQVTQMGQEVILRCVPISNHLYFYWYRQILGQKVEFLVSFYNNEISEKSEIFDDQFSVERPDGSNFTLKIRSTKLEDSAMYFCAVRGNTEAFFGQGTRLTVV.

V is TRBV5-1 and J is TRBJ1-4, with 10 positions matching TRBD1. V dropped 1 base and J dropped 2; count of bases not matched to a gene: 11. CDR3 size: 19 residues. Germline V gives CDR1 SGHRS, CDR2 YFSETQ. The CDR3 region has the DNA TGCGCCAGCAGCTTGCCCCGACAGGGGGCGCGTATTACTAATGAAAAACTGTTTTTT. It translates to CASSLPRQGARITNEKLFF.

V gene TRBV30 combines with J gene TRBJ1-1; weak D call: TRBD1 (5 bases). This CDR3 region has 14 residues. With 4 bases removed from V and 7 bases from J, the gap between germline ends came to 19 bases. Germline V CDR1 and CDR2: GTSNPN, SVGIG (reference sequence). The CDR3 is CAWIPAGRVIEAFF. CDR3 coding DNA: TGTGCCTGGATTCCCGCGGGACGGGTCATTGAAGCTTTCTTT.

V is TRBV7-8 and J is TRBJ2-2; no clear D gene. Trimming cost V 5 bases and J 6 bases, with 7 bases left between them. The CDR3 runs to 12 residues. Germline V gene data show CDR1 as SGHVS and CDR2 as FQNEAQ. CDR3 nucleotides: TGTGCCAGCAGCCCGGGTGCCGGGGAGCTGTTTTTT. This gives the protein CASSPGAGELFF.

The chain links TRBV25-1 to TRBJ1-6, with D uncertain. The CDR3 is 15 amino acids. Germline lookup yields CDR1 MGHDK and CDR2 SYGVNS. Trimming removed 3 bases from V and 9 bases from J, with 15 bases in between. The CDR3 DNA reads TGTGCCAGCAGTGATCCGGGAGGGATGGGTTCACCCCTCCACTTT. Its protein is CASSDPGGMGSPLHF.

This clone was detected a few times. The V and J genes are TRBV3-1 (or the pseudogene TRBV3-2) and TRBJ2-1; possibly TRBD2 for D (6 bases). The CDR3 is made up of 13 amino acids. The V and J ends lost 0 bases and 7 bases respectively, with 7 bases between them. Germline V gene lookup returns CDR1 LGHDT and CDR2 YNNKEL (reference sequence). CDR3 DNA sequence: TGTGCCAGCAGCCAAGATGCGGGAAATGAGCAGTTCTTC. This codes for CASSQDAGNEQFF.

The rearrangement links TRBV5-5 to TRBJ1-5, with D unclear. Trimming stripped 5 bases from V and 0 bases from J, with 18 bases between. The CDR3 runs 17 residues. Germline-derived CDR1 and CDR2 are SGHKS and YYEKEE (reference sequence). Here the CDR3 DNA reads TGTGCCAGCAGTCCAGTCCTTCAGAGGTTTAGCAATCAGCCCCAGCATTTT. Translation: CASSPVLQRFSNQPQHF.

The chain has TRBV9 and TRBJ1-6; 7 nucleotides agree with TRBD1. J lost 4 bases, V lost 3 bases, and 7 bases had no gene match. Germline V CDR1 and CDR2: SGDLS, YYNGEE. This CDR3 region has 16 residues. The CDR3 DNA reads TGTGCCAGCAGCGGAACCATGACAGGGTATAATTCACCCCTCCACTTT. Translation gives CASSGTMTGYNSPLHF.

V gene TRBV28 combines with J gene TRBJ1-5, with 9 bases lining up with TRBD1. With 9 bases clipped from V and 4 bases from J, the junction kept 10 bases outside the gene matches. Per germline, CDR1 MDHEN and CDR2 SYDVKM. The CDR3 is 15 amino acids. The CDR3 sequence is CASRKTGGRNQPQHF. DNA for the CDR3: TGTGCCAGTAGAAAGACAGGGGGTAGAAATCAGCCCCAGCATTTT. The whole variable domain, remainder taken from reference TRBV28 and TRBJ1-5, is DVKVTQSSRYLVKRTGEKVFLECVQDMDHENMFWYRQDPGLGLRLIYFSYDVKMKEKGDIPEGYSVSREKKERFSLILESASTNQTSMYLCASRKTGGRNQPQHFGDGTRLSIL.

The chain is built from TRBV7-9 and TRBJ2-4; 8 bases are a match to TRBD1. The CDR3 has 14 residues. CDR1 and CDR2 from the germline V gene are SEHNR and FQNEAQ (reference sequence). Trimming cost V 5 bases and J 9 bases; bases outside gene matches: 9. The CDR3 is CASSPGQGGGIQYF. As DNA, the CDR3 is TGTGCCAGCAGCCCAGGACAGGGTGGGGGCATTCAGTACTTC.

The genes are TRBV5-1 and TRBJ1-4; 8 positions agree with TRBD1. From germline, CDR1 is SGHRS and CDR2 YFSETQ. V shed 4 bases, J shed 3 bases, and the junction held 8 bases outside the gene matches. The CDR3 runs to 16 residues. CDR3 coding DNA: TGCGCCAGCAGCGGACAGACAGGGGTGGCTAATGAAAAACTGTTTTTT. As protein: CASSGQTGVANEKLFF.

V usage is TRBV27 and J usage is TRBJ2-4; the D gene is possibly TRBD1 (5 bases). This CDR3 has 19 amino acids. Trimming shortened V by 6 bases and J by 5 bases, and 29 bases separated the two germline ends. Germline-derived CDR1 and CDR2 are MNHEY and SMNVEV (reference sequence). CDR3 DNA sequence: TGTGCCAGCAGACGCAGAATGACAGACAAGCCCGTCACCCAAAACATTCAGTACTTC. This encodes CASRRRMTDKPVTQNIQYF.